These 27 T cell receptor beta chains originate from one sample sequenced in a study of radiotherapy plus CTLA-4 blockade in lung cancer. Clones were read by immunoSEQ multiplex PCR, and TCRdb kept only the in-frame ones, dropping some. Counted here are around 99,000 clones, around 88% occurring once; the ten biggest clones make up more than 4.5%. The sample here was peripheral blood, taken from a patient treated with radiotherapy plus ipilimumab. These receptors all stem from a human donor with non-small cell lung cancer that progressed on radiotherapy plus ipilimumab.

V and J are TRBV6-5 and TRBJ2-5; the match to TRBD1 covers 10 bases. The trim removed 0 bases at V and 5 bases at J, leaving 6 bases unmatched. Germline V CDR1 and CDR2: MNHEY, SVGAGI. This CDR3 comprises 16 residues. This chain's CDR3 is CASSYSTGGGRETQYF. In DNA form, the CDR3 reads TGTGCCAGCAGTTACTCGACAGGGGGCGGAAGGGAGACCCAGTACTTC.

CDR3 region: CASSVRDMNTEAFF. The CDR3, as DNA: TGTGCCAGCAGCGTCCGGGACATGAACACTGAAGCTTTCTTT. The chain combines TRBV9 with TRBJ1-1; D may be TRBD1 (6 bases). The CDR3 runs to 14 residues. Looked up from germline, CDR1 is SGDLS and CDR2 is YYNGEE. V was shortened by 2 bases and J by 0 bases, with 8 bases between the two germline ends.

The chain joins TRBV5-1 to TRBJ2-5, with 9 bases lining up with TRBD2. Per germline, CDR1 SGHRS and CDR2 YFSETQ. V dropped 8 bases and J dropped 1; count of bases not matched to a gene: 30. The CDR3 runs to 22 residues. In nucleotides, the CDR3 is TGCGCCAGTAGCCCCGACTGGATTCGAGAACTAGCGGGCCGCCGTGGCCAAGAGACCCAGTACTTC. Translated, it gives CASSPDWIRELAGRRGQETQYF.

V and J are TRBV15 and TRBJ2-2; weak D call: TRBD1 (6 bases). CDR3 length: 11 residues. Germline V CDR1 and CDR2: LNHNV, YYDKDF (reference sequence). V lost 9 bases, J lost 8 bases, and 10 bases lay in between. The CDR3 here is CATRQGGELFF. The CDR3 nucleotides are TGTGCCACTCGCCAGGGGGGGGAGCTGTTTTTT.

The chain carries TRBV28 and TRBJ2-1; D might be TRBD1 (6 bases). The CDR3 is 13 amino acids. The germline V and J ends were trimmed by 8 bases and 4 bases, with 12 bases remaining between them. The germline gives CDR1 MDHEN, CDR2 SYDVKM. The CDR3 protein is CASLTGGYNEQFF. CDR3 nucleotides: TGTGCCAGCCTGACAGGCGGTTACAATGAGCAGTTCTTC.

The chain recombines TRBV27 with TRBJ1-1, with a possible D match to TRBD1 (6 bases). In germline, CDR1 is MNHEY, CDR2 SMNVEV (reference sequence). V gave up 3 bases and J gave up 6 bases, with 14 bases separating them. The CDR3 is made up of 14 amino acids. For the CDR3, the DNA is TGTGCCAGCAGTTTCCCGGGACAACCCTCTGAAGCTTTCTTT. Amino acids: CASSFPGQPSEAFF.

This sequence joins TRBV28 and TRBJ2-5, with 14 bases that match TRBD2. Per germline, CDR1 MDHEN and CDR2 SYDVKM. The CDR3 contains 16 residues. Trimming cost V 6 bases and J 2 bases; bases outside gene matches: 5. The CDR3 nucleotides read TGTGCCAGCAGCCCCTGGACTAGCGGGAGGCAAGAGACCCAGTACTTC. The encoded protein is CASSPWTSGRQETQYF.

This clone was observed a few times. The chain has TRBV19 and TRBJ2-1; TRBD2 matches 8 bases. This CDR3 region has 15 residues. With V trimmed by 10 bases and J by 0 bases, 8 bases remained unmatched. Germline V gives CDR1 LNHDA, CDR2 SQIVND (reference sequence). CDR3 in DNA: TGTGCCACTCTAGCCGGGACTAGCTCCTACAATGAGCAGTTCTTC. Its translation is CATLAGTSSYNEQFF.

V usage is TRBV10-2 and J usage is TRBJ1-2, with unresolved D. Germline V gene lookup returns CDR1 WSHSY and CDR2 SAAADI. The CDR3 runs 13 residues. Trimming stripped 4 bases from V and 6 bases from J, with 12 bases between. The CDR3 sequence is CASSASGVDGYTF. In DNA form, the CDR3 reads TGCGCCAGCAGTGCGTCAGGCGTCGATGGCTACACCTTC.

The genes are TRBV15 and TRBJ2-5; D uncertain. The germline V and J ends were trimmed by 4 bases and 3 bases, with 18 bases remaining between them. CDR1 and CDR2 (germline): LNHNV, YYDKDF (reference sequence). The CDR3 loop spans 16 amino acids. The CDR3 DNA reads as TGTGCCACCAGCATCAGCCTACGGGCGGTGGAAGAGACCCAGTACTTC. Protein product: CATSISLRAVEETQYF.

The chain joins TRBV11-3 to TRBJ2-7, with a weak D call TRBD2 (7 bases). The CDR3 has 15 amino acids. Germline CDR1 reads SGHNT; CDR2 reads YENEEA. V was pared by 5 bases and J by 9 bases, with 23 bases between. The CDR3 loop reads CASSPGTSGTTTQYF. CDR3 in DNA: TGTGCCAGCAGCCCCGGGACATCCGGGACTACGACGCAGTACTTC.

The V and J genes are TRBV4-1 and TRBJ2-7; D unclear. The CDR3 is 16 amino acids. CDR1 is MGHRA, CDR2 YSYEKL, per germline. With 8 bases removed from V and 2 bases from J, the gap between germline ends came to 22 bases. The CDR3 DNA sequence: TGCGCCAGCCCCATCGGTGGGCACCCAGACACCTACGAGCAGTACTTC. Protein: CASPIGGHPDTYEQYF.

The chain uses TRBV16 and TRBJ2-7, with 7 bases fitting TRBD2. The germline gives CDR1 KGHSY, CDR2 FQNENV. V lost 7 bases and J lost 7; bases outside the gene matches: 13. The CDR3 runs to 14 residues. In DNA form, the CDR3 reads TGTGCCAGCACCAAAGCTGGGGGAGCGGGAGAGCAGTACTTC. It encodes CASTKAGGAGEQYF.

This clone showed up just once. J is TRBJ1-1 and V is TRBV30; D perhaps matches TRBD1 (6 bases). Trimming pared 0 bases from V and 5 bases from J, leaving 10 bases between. CDR1 is GTSNPN, CDR2 SVGIG, per germline (reference sequence). The CDR3 length is 13 residues. The CDR3 region has the DNA TGTGCCTGGAGTGTAGGGGGGCGAACTGAAGCTTTCTTT. Its translation is CAWSVGGRTEAFF.

The chain carries TRBV19 and TRBJ2-1; D uncertain. V lost 3 bases and J 8 bases, leaving 8 bases between the germline ends. This CDR3 is 12 amino acids long. Germline CDR1 and CDR2: LNHDA and SQIVND (reference sequence). The CDR3 bases are TGTGCCAGTAGTATCGGCCGACATGAGCAGTTCTTC. Encoded protein: CASSIGRHEQFF.

V gene TRBV5-6 combines with J gene TRBJ1-2; D remains ambiguous. V lost 2 bases, J lost 1 base, and 12 bases lay in between. CDR1 and CDR2 from the germline V gene are SGHDT and YYEEEE. This CDR3 has 15 residues. CDR3 coding DNA: TGTGCCAGCAGCTTTCCCAATAGACTTAACTATGGCTACACCTTC. The encoded protein is CASSFPNRLNYGYTF.

The V call is TRBV21-1, the J call TRBJ2-7; no check of the table's D call, TRBD2, against the DNA was made. TRBV21-1 is a pseudogene locus. This CDR3 comprises 13 residues. CDR3 sequence (DNA): TGTGCCAGCAGCAGGCGTTCGGGTTTCGAGCAGTACTTC. Translating gives CASSRRSGFEQYF.

The sample holds a few counts of this clone. The V and J genes are TRBV10-3 and TRBJ1-3, with D uncertain. V lost 3 bases and J lost 6, with 12 bases in between. The CDR3 sequence is 14 residues long. Per germline, CDR1 ENHRY and CDR2 SYGVKD. CDR3 residues: CAISEWRGENTIYF. The DNA of the CDR3 is TGTGCCATCAGTGAATGGCGTGGCGAAAACACCATATATTTT.

This chain connects TRBV18 to TRBJ2-5; 8 bases are a match to TRBD2. The germline gives CDR1 KGHSH, CDR2 LQKENI. The CDR3 runs to 13 residues. With 5 bases clipped from V and 4 bases from J, the junction kept 3 bases outside the gene matches. The CDR3 DNA reads as TGTGCCAGCTCAGCGGCGGGGGGAGAGACCCAGTACTTC. Protein sequence: CASSAAGGETQYF.

This chain joins TRBV6-5 and TRBJ2-3, with D uncertain. V was clipped by 8 bases and J by 3 bases, with 3 bases between them. This CDR3 is built from 10 residues. Germline V gives CDR1 MNHEY, CDR2 SVGAGI. The CDR3: CASSTDTQYF. The CDR3 nucleotides are TGTGCCAGCTCAACAGATACGCAGTATTTT.

The chain employs TRBV7-3 and TRBJ2-1, with D possibly being TRBD1 or TRBD2 (5 bases each). Deletions cut 2 bases from V and 0 bases from J, with 11 bases between. Germline CDR1 reads SGHTA; CDR2 reads FQGTGA. CDR3 length: 16 amino acids. Written as DNA, the CDR3 is TGTGCCAGCAGCTTAGGGGGTCCGAGCTCCTACAATGAGCAGTTCTTC. Protein product: CASSLGGPSSYNEQFF.

CDR3 DNA sequence: TGTGCCAGCTCACCAGTACGGACCTTCGGCAATCAGCCCCAGCATTTT. Encoded protein: CASSPVRTFGNQPQHF. The chain is built from TRBV18 and TRBJ1-5; no definite D call. Germline loops: CDR1 KGHSH, CDR2 LQKENI. With 2 bases removed from V and 2 bases from J, the gap between germline ends came to 13 bases. The CDR3 contains 16 residues.

This clone has just one count. The CDR3 DNA follows: TGTGCCAGCAGCGACACCTCTGGGGCCAACGTCCTGACTTTC. This codes for CASSDTSGANVLTF. The V call is TRBV2, the J call TRBJ2-6, with unresolved D. Trimming took 6 bases from V and 0 from J, leaving 6 bases between them. Germline V gene sequence: CDR1 SNHLY, CDR2 FYNNEI. This CDR3 is built from 14 residues.

The DNA of the CDR3 is TGCGCCAGCAGCCAAGAGCCAGCCAACACCGGGGAGCTGTTTTTT. Residues: CASSQEPANTGELFF. V gene TRBV4-1 combines with J gene TRBJ2-2; D is uncertain. Germline CDR1 reads MGHRA; CDR2 reads YSYEKL. CDR3 length equals 15 residues. Deletions cut 0 bases from V and 2 bases from J, with 7 bases between.

V and J are TRBV30 and TRBJ2-7, with TRBD1 as a possible D gene (5 bases). V dropped 1 base and J dropped 5 bases, with 9 bases sitting between them. Germline assignment: CDR1 GTSNPN and CDR2 SVGIG (reference sequence). The CDR3 has 12 residues. CDR3 sequence reads: CAWSAGIHEQYF. The CDR3 DNA follows: TGTGCCTGGAGTGCAGGGATCCACGAGCAGTACTTC.

This chain connects TRBV11-2 to TRBJ2-5; D perhaps matches TRBD1 (6 bases). Trimming left V 5 bases short and J 3 bases short, with 10 bases between. The CDR3 totals 13 residues. The germline V gene has CDR1 SGHAT and CDR2 FQNNGV. The CDR3 here is CASSPPGEETQYF. The CDR3 nucleotides are TGTGCCAGCAGCCCCCCAGGGGAAGAGACCCAGTACTTC.

J is TRBJ2-1 and V is TRBV7-3; a weak D match, TRBD1 (6 bases). The V end was cut by 2 bases, the J end by 2 bases, with 13 bases between. This CDR3 region has 16 residues. CDR1 is SGHTA, CDR2 FQGTGA, per germline. The CDR3 DNA reads TGTGCCAGCAGCTTAGGGGGCAGGGTAACCTACAATGAGCAGTTCTTC. Translation gives CASSLGGRVTYNEQFF.